Listed here are 14 T cell receptor beta chains from one sample, sequenced in a study of neurological immune-mediated disorders. In TCRdb, the 5' RACE reads were re-called with MiXCR into one record per CDR3 protein. The data show 90,000 to 100,000 distinct CDR3 sequences, approximately 3.3% seen once. The sequenced sample consisted of PBMCs. These receptors were taken from a young woman with multiple sclerosis.

The chain recombines TRBV20-1 with TRBJ2-7; possibly TRBD1 or TRBD2 for D (5 bases each). Trimming cost V 3 bases and J 3 bases, with 9 bases left between them. The germline V gene has CDR1 DFQATT and CDR2 SNEGSKA (reference sequence). This CDR3 comprises 12 residues. The CDR3 sequence: CSASGALYEQYF. The CDR3, as DNA: TGCAGTGCTAGCGGGGCCCTCTACGAGCAGTACTTC.

In its sample, this clonotype was seen many times. The rearrangement links TRBV2 to TRBJ2-5, with 7 bases fitting TRBD2. Germline assignment: CDR1 SNHLY and CDR2 FYNNEI. After removal of 2 bases from V and 2 bases from J, the junction contained 2 bases not matched to a gene. The CDR3 runs 14 residues. In DNA, the CDR3 is TGTGCCAGCAGTGAACTAGCGGCACAAGAGACCCAGTACTTC. This gives the protein CASSELAAQETQYF.

Many counts were recorded for this clonotype. V usage is TRBV12-3 or TRBV12-4 and J usage is TRBJ1-2, with D unclear. The CDR3 is made up of 12 amino acids. V lost 7 bases and J 2 bases, leaving 8 bases between the germline ends. CDR3 nucleotides: TGTGCCAGCAAAACGGGGAACTATGGCTACACCTTC. It encodes CASKTGNYGYTF.

There are many counts of this clonotype. V usage is TRBV5-6 and J usage is TRBJ2-7; the D gene is possibly TRBD2 (5 bases). There are 14 residues in the CDR3. Trimming left V 5 bases short and J 2 bases short, with 14 bases between. The germline V gene encodes CDR1 SGHDT and CDR2 YYEEEE. The CDR3 DNA sequence: TGTGCCAGCAGTCTCAGCCGGGGTACCTACGAGCAGTACTTC. Translated: CASSLSRGTYEQYF. The full variable domain, in which reference TRBV5-6 and TRBJ2-7 provide the parts outside the CDR3, is DAGVTQSPTHLIKTRGQQVTLRCSPKSGHDTVSWYQQALGQGPQFIFQYYEEEERQRGNFPDRFSGHQFPNYSSELNVNALLLGDSALYLCASSLSRGTYEQYFGPGTRLTVT.

The chain combines TRBV4-1 with TRBJ1-1, with 7 bases fitting TRBD1. The CDR3 is 16 amino acids. Trimming cost V 3 bases and J 2 bases; bases outside gene matches: 9. CDR1 and CDR2 (germline): MGHRA, YSYEKL. The CDR3 region is CASSHYTGTENTEAFF. The CDR3 DNA reads as TGCGCCAGCAGCCACTATACCGGGACAGAAAACACTGAAGCTTTCTTT.

This clonotype was counted many times. CDR3 region: CSARTLGGRIGKNIQYF. The CDR3 nucleotides are TGCAGTGCTAGGACCCTGGGGGGGAGGATCGGCAAAAACATTCAGTACTTC. The rearrangement joins TRBV20-1 to TRBJ2-4; TRBD2 agrees at 7 bases. This CDR3 comprises 17 residues. The V gene end was trimmed by 3 bases and the J gene end by 3 bases; junction bases not matched to a gene: 14. The germline V gene encodes CDR1 DFQATT and CDR2 SNEGSKA (reference sequence).

There are many counts of this clonotype. The rearrangement links TRBV5-5 to TRBJ1-2, with D possibly matching TRBD1 (6 bases). V was clipped by 3 bases and J by 7 bases, with 16 bases between them. Germline V gene data show CDR1 as SGHKS and CDR2 as YYEKEE (reference sequence). The CDR3 consists of 14 residues. The CDR3 DNA reads as TGTGCCAGCAGCTCGGACAGTACGTCGTCTGGCTACACCTTC. Protein: CASSSDSTSSGYTF.

This clonotype has ten or more counts. The chain couples TRBV6-5 to TRBJ1-1; D is uncertain. Germline V lookup: CDR1 MNHEY, CDR2 SVGAGI. Trimming cost V 3 bases and J 2 bases, with 13 bases left between them. This CDR3 has 15 residues. This CDR3 reads CASSYNYRVNTEAFF. The DNA of the CDR3 is TGTGCCAGCAGTTATAATTACCGGGTAAACACTGAAGCTTTCTTT.

This clonotype was seen at least ten times. The rearrangement uses TRBV12-3 or TRBV12-4 and TRBJ2-7, with TRBD1 matching 9 bases. J gave up 5 bases and V 3 bases, and 8 bases lay outside the gene matches. The CDR3 length is 15 residues. The CDR3 is CASSFTGGLPDEQYF. CDR3 sequence (DNA): TGTGCCAGCAGTTTTACAGGGGGCCTCCCTGACGAGCAGTACTTC.

This clonotype was observed at least ten times. The V gene is TRBV7-2, the J gene TRBJ2-3; the match to TRBD1 covers 9 bases. Germline V gene sequence: CDR1 SGHTA, CDR2 FQGNSA. This CDR3 spans 16 amino acids. After removal of 5 bases from V and 1 base from J, the junction contained 7 bases not matched to a gene. CDR3 nucleotides: TGTGCCAGCAGCACCCGGGACAGGGTGGGCACAGATACGCAGTATTTT. Its translation: CASSTRDRVGTDTQYF.

This clonotype was detected ten times or more. V is TRBV12-3 or TRBV12-4 and J is TRBJ2-2; TRBD2 might be the D (5 bases). V was trimmed by 3 bases and J by 0 bases, leaving 8 bases between them. The CDR3 is 15 residues long. The CDR3 DNA is TGTGCCAGCAGTTTGAGGGCAGCGAACACCGGGGAGCTGTTTTTT. Protein sequence: CASSLRAANTGELFF.

This clonotype was detected a few times. A much larger clone differs from this one at a single base, so this may be a read error. This chain links TRBV6-5 with TRBJ1-6, with D possibly being TRBD1 (6 bases). The CDR3 runs 14 residues. Looked up from germline, CDR1 is MNHEY and CDR2 is SVGAGI. CDR3 region: CASRPRGGLTPLNF. Here the CDR3 DNA reads TGTGCCAGCAGACCCCGCGGGGGGCTGACACCCCTCAACTTT.

In this sample, this clonotype turned up many times. The chain carries TRBV5-1 and TRBJ1-2; maybe TRBD1 (6 bases). The CDR3 loop spans 14 amino acids. The germline gives CDR1 SGHRS, CDR2 YFSETQ. V lost 0 bases and J lost 6, with 12 bases in between. DNA of the CDR3: TGCGCCAGCAGCTTGGGGAATAACAGGGATGGCTACACCTTC. It codes for CASSLGNNRDGYTF.

The table lists this clonotype with many counts. The rearrangement links TRBV29-1 to TRBJ2-7; 9 bases align to TRBD1. Trimming at V came to 7 bases and at J to 3 bases, leaving 16 bases not matched to a gene. Germline CDR1 and CDR2: SQVTM and ANQGSEA. The CDR3 totals 16 residues. In DNA form, the CDR3 reads TGCAGCGGGACAACCCTGGACAGGGGCCTTTACTACGAGCAGTACTTC. Its translation: CSGTTLDRGLYYEQYF.